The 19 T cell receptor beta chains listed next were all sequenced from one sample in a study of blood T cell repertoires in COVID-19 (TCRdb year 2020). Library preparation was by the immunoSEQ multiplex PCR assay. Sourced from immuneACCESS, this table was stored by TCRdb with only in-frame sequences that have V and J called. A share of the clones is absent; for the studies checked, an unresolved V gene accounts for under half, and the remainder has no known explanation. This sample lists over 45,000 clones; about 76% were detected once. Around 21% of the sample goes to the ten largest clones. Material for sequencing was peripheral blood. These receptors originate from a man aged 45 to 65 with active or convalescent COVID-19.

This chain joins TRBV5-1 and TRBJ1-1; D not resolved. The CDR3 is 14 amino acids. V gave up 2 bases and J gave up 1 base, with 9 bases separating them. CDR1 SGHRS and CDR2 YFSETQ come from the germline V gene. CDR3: CASSFRQENTEAFF. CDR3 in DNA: TGCGCCAGCAGCTTTCGACAAGAGAACACTGAAGCTTTCTTT.

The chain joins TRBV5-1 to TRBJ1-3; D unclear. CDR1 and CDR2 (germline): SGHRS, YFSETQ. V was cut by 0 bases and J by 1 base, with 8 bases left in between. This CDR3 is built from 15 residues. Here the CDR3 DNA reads TGCGCCAGCAGCTTGGACCCTCAGTCTGGAAACACCATATATTTT. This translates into CASSLDPQSGNTIYF.

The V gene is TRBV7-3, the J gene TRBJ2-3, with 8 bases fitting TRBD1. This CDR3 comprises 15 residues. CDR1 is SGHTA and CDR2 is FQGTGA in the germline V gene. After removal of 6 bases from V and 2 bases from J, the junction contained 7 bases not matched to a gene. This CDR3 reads CASSFDRGPTDTQYF. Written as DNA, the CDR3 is TGTGCCAGCAGTTTCGACAGGGGCCCCACAGATACGCAGTATTTT.

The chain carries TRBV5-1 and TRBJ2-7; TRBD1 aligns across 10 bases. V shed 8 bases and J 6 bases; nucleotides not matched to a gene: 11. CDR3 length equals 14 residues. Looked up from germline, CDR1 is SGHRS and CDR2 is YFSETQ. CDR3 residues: CASHPGQGSLEQYF. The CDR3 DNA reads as TGCGCCAGTCACCCGGGACAGGGGTCCCTCGAGCAGTACTTC.

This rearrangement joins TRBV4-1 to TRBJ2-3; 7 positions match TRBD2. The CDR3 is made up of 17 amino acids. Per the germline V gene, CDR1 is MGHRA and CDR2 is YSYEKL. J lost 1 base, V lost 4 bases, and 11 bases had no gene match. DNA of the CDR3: TGCGCCAGCAGCCGCGAGGGACGGGGGGTGGGCACAGATACGCAGTATTTT. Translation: CASSREGRGVGTDTQYF.

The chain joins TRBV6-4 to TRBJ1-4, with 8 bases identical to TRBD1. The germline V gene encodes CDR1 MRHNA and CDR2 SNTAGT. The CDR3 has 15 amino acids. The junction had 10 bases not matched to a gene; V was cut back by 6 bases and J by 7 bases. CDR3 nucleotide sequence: TGTGCCAGCAGAAAGACAGGGGCAACTGGTGAAAAACTGTTTTTT. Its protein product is CASRKTGATGEKLFF.

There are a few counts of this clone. CDR3 coding DNA: TGTGCCAGCAGCCCGGACATAATTGGAAACACCATATATTTT. It specifies CASSPDIIGNTIYF. The V gene is TRBV3-1 (or the pseudogene TRBV3-2), the J gene TRBJ1-3, with D maybe TRBD1 (5 bases). V shed 4 bases and J shed 3 bases, with 10 bases lying between them. This CDR3 is 14 amino acids long. Germline-derived CDR1 and CDR2 are LGHDT and YNNKEL (reference sequence).

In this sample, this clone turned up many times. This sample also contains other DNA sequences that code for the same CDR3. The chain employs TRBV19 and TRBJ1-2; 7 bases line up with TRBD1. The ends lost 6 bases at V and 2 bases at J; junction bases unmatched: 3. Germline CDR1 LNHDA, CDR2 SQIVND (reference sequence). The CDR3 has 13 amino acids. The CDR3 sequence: CASSPQGNYGYTF. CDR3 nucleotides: TGTGCCAGTAGCCCACAGGGGAACTATGGCTACACCTTC.

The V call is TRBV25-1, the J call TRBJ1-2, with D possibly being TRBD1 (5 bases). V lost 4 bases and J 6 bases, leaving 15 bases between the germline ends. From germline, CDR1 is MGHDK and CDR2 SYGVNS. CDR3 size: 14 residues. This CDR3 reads CASSAPGTSNGYTF. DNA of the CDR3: TGTGCCAGCAGTGCCCCCGGGACTTCGAATGGCTACACCTTC.

CDR3 bases: TGTGCCAGCATTCCGACGGGGAACTATGGCTACACCTTC. The encoded protein is CASIPTGNYGYTF. V gene TRBV6-5 combines with J gene TRBJ1-2; D gene uncertain. Trimming pared 7 bases from V and 2 bases from J, leaving 11 bases between. Germline V gene data show CDR1 as MNHEY and CDR2 as SVGAGI. The CDR3 length is 13 residues.

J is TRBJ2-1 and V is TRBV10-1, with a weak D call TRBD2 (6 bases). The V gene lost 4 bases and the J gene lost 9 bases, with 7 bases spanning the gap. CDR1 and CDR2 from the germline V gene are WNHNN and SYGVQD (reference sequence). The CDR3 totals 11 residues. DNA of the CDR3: TGCGCCAGCAGTGCGCGGGGTGAGCAGTTCTTC. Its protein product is CASSARGEQFF.

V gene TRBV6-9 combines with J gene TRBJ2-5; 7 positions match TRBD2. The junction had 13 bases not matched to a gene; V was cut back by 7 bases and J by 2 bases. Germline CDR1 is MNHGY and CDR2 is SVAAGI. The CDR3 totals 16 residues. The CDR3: CASTSPRLAEQETQYF. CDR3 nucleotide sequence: TGTGCCAGCACTTCACCCCGCCTAGCGGAACAAGAGACCCAGTACTTC.

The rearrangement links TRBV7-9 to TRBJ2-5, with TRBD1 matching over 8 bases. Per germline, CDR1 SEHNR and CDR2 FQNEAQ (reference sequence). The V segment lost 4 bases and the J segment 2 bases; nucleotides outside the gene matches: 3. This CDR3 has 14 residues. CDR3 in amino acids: CASSWTGLQETQYF. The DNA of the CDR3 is TGTGCCAGCAGCTGGACAGGGTTACAAGAGACCCAGTACTTC.

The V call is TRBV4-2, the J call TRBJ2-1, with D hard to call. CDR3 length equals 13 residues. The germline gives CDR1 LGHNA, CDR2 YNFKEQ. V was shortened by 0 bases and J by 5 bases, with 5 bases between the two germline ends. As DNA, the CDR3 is TGTGCCAGCAGCCAAGACCTTGACAATGAGCAGTTCTTC. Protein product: CASSQDLDNEQFF.

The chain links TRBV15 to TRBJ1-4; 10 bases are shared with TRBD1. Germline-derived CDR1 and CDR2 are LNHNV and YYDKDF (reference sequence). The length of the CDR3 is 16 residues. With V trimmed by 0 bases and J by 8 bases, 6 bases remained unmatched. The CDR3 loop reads CATSREVTGGSEKLFF. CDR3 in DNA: TGTGCCACCAGCAGAGAGGTGACAGGGGGCAGCGAAAAACTGTTTTTT.

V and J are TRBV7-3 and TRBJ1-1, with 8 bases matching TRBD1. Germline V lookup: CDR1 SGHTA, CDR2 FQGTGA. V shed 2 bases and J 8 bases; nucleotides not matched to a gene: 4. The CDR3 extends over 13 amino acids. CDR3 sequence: CASSLYDRGEAFF. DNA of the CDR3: TGTGCCAGCAGCTTATACGACAGGGGCGAAGCTTTCTTT.

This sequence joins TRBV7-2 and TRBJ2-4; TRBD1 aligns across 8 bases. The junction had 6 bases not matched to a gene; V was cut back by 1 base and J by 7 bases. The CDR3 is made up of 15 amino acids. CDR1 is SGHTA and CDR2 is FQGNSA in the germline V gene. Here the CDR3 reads CASSLGTGLVNIQYF. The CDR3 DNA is TGTGCCAGCAGCTTAGGGACAGGGTTAGTCAACATTCAGTACTTC.

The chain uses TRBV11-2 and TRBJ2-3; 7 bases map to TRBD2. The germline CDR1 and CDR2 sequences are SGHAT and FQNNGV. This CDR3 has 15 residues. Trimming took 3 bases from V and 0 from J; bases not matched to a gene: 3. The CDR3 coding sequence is TGTGCCAGCAGCTTTGGTAGCGGGAGCACAGATACGCAGTATTTT. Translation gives CASSFGSGSTDTQYF. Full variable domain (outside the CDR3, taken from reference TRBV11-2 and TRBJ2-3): EAGVAQSPRYKIIEKRQSVAFWCNPISGHATLYWYQQILGQGPKLLIQFQNNGVVDDSQLPKDRFSAERLKGVDSTLKIQPAKLEDSAVYLCASSFGSGSTDTQYFGPGTRLTVL.

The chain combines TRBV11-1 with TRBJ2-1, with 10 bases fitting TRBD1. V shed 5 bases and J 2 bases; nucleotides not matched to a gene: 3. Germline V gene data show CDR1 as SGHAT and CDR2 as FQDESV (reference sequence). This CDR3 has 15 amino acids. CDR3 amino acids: CASSPGQGPYNEQFF. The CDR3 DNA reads TGTGCCAGCAGCCCGGGACAGGGGCCCTACAATGAGCAGTTCTTC.